This entry describes one T cell receptor beta chain. These data belong to a study of cytomegalovirus exposure and HLA in healthy donors. Germline CDR1 reads SGDLS; CDR2 reads YYNGEE. The CDR3 runs to 16 residues. Losses at the gene ends were 0 bases for V and 6 bases for J; bases not matched to a gene: 6. The PCR contained 60 Vbeta and 13 Jbeta primers. The assay was immunoSEQ multiplex PCR, and TCRdb's table has in-frame clones only and misses some. The table records under 200,000 clones, more than 65% of them present only once. The chain couples TRBV9 to TRBJ1-2, with TRBD1 matching over 12 bases. This TCR was sampled from a woman under 40 in good health and CMV-seronegative. Sample: PBMCs. CDR3 loop: CASSVGGQGAGDGYTF. CDR3 sequence (DNA): TGTGCCAGCAGCGTAGGGGGACAGGGGGCGGGAGATGGCTACACCTTC.